This entry lists 15 T cell receptor beta chains sequenced from one sample in a study of cytomegalovirus exposure and HLA in healthy donors. PCR involved 60 Vbeta and 13 Jbeta primers. TCRdb keeps only in-frame clones here, not all; method: immunoSEQ multiplex PCR. This table has approximately 270,000 clones, 75% to 85% appearing once. Specimen: PBMCs. Receptors were obtained from a girl aged 2 to 10 in good health and CMV-seronegative.

V gene TRBV6-6 combines with J gene TRBJ2-7, with 8 bases lining up with TRBD2. V lost 2 bases to trimming and J lost 4 bases; unmatched junction nucleotides: 10. Germline lookup yields CDR1 MNHNY and CDR2 SVGAGI (reference sequence). The CDR3 has 16 residues. In DNA form, the CDR3 reads TGTGCCAGCAGTTACCCCCCGGGACTAGTCGTGTACGAGCAGTACTTC. It codes for CASSYPPGLVVYEQYF.

The CDR3 loop reads CAWSVGAGMSDTQYF. The CDR3 DNA follows: TGTGCCTGGAGTGTCGGAGCGGGAATGTCAGATACGCAGTATTTT. This sequence joins TRBV30 and TRBJ2-3; TRBD2 matches 7 bases. V gave up 0 bases and J gave up 4 bases; unmatched junction bases: 7. The CDR3 sequence is 15 residues long. Germline lookup yields CDR1 GTSNPN and CDR2 SVGIG (reference sequence). Full variable domain (remainder filled in from reference TRBV30 and TRBJ2-3): SQTIHQWPATLVQPVGSPLSLECTVEGTSNPNLYWYRQAAGRGLQLLFYSVGIGQISSEVPQNLSASRPQDRQFILSSKKLLLSDSGFYLCAWSVGAGMSDTQYFGPGTRLTVL.

V is TRBV5-6 and J is TRBJ1-5; D ambiguous. V lost 1 base and J lost 4, with 6 bases in between. The CDR3 spans 13 residues. CDR1 and CDR2 from the germline V gene are SGHDT and YYEEEE. The CDR3 is CASSLYRNQPQHF. Written as DNA, the CDR3 is TGTGCCAGCAGCTTGTACCGGAATCAGCCCCAGCATTTT.

The chain carries TRBV5-1 and TRBJ1-1; tentative D call: TRBD1 (6 bases). The germline V and J ends were trimmed by 0 bases and 5 bases, with 14 bases remaining between them. The germline gives CDR1 SGHRS, CDR2 YFSETQ. The length of the CDR3 is 15 residues. The CDR3 region has the DNA TGCGCCAGCAGCTTGGGGCAGGGGTCAGGGACTGAAGCTTTCTTT. This encodes CASSLGQGSGTEAFF. The entire variable domain, with the rest obtained from reference TRBV5-1 and TRBJ1-1, is as follows: KAGVTQTPRYLIKTRGQQVTLSCSPISGHRSVSWYQQTPGQGLQFLFEYFSETQRNKGNFPGRFSGRQFSNSRSEMNVSTLELGDSALYLCASSLGQGSGTEAFFGQGTRLTVV.

The chain couples TRBV5-6 to TRBJ2-1; D is possibly TRBD2 (5 bases). The CDR3 sequence is 16 residues long. Trimming took off 4 bases at V and 0 bases at J, with 14 bases between the two ends. In germline, CDR1 is SGHDT, CDR2 YYEEEE. The CDR3 spells CASSHMRTLSYNEQFF. As DNA, the CDR3 is TGTGCCAGCAGCCACATGAGGACTCTCTCCTACAATGAGCAGTTCTTC.

This clone was seen just once. The chain joins TRBV5-1 to TRBJ1-1, with D unclear. This CDR3 has 12 amino acids. The germline gives CDR1 SGHRS, CDR2 YFSETQ. V was trimmed by 7 bases and J by 7 bases, leaving 14 bases between them. The DNA of the CDR3 is TGCGCCAGCGGGTTCGGGAAGGGTGAAGCTTTCTTT. Protein product: CASGFGKGEAFF.

The chain couples TRBV7-9 to TRBJ2-1, with TRBD1 matching 7 bases. This CDR3 comprises 12 residues. V shed 4 bases and J 7 bases; nucleotides not matched to a gene: 1. Germline CDR1 and CDR2: SEHNR and FQNEAQ (reference sequence). This chain's CDR3 is CASSSGQNEQFF. The CDR3 nucleotides read TGTGCCAGCAGCTCGGGACAGAATGAGCAGTTCTTC.

The chain is built from TRBV28 and TRBJ1-4; 10 bases align to TRBD1. Germline trimming cut 10 bases from V and 6 bases from J; bases unmatched to any gene: 11. CDR1 is MDHEN and CDR2 is SYDVKM in the germline V gene. CDR3 size: 15 residues. CDR3 DNA: TGTGCCACCTCAGGTTCGGGACAGGGGTATGAAAAACTGTTTTTT. Amino acid sequence: CATSGSGQGYEKLFF.

V is TRBV18 and J is TRBJ1-4; 9 bases align to TRBD1. Trimming cost V 4 bases and J 7 bases; bases outside gene matches: 7. This CDR3 comprises 15 residues. Germline V gives CDR1 KGHSH, CDR2 LQKENI. CDR3 protein: CASSLSGTGTEKLFF. The DNA of the CDR3 is TGTGCCAGCTCACTTTCCGGGACAGGGACTGAAAAACTGTTTTTT.

The V gene is TRBV4-2, the J gene TRBJ2-5; 9 nucleotides agree with TRBD2. With the DNA end fitting TRBJ2-7 better, the J assignment may be wrong. CDR1 and CDR2 from the germline V gene are LGHNA and YNFKEQ. The CDR3 runs to 20 residues. Here the CDR3 DNA reads TGTGCCAGCAGCCACGCTTTCCGCGGGGGGGCAGGAGCGTTCTCCTACGAGCAGTACTTC. This encodes CASSHAFRGGAGAFSYEQYF.

The chain uses TRBV2 and TRBJ2-3, with TRBD2 identical over 7 bases. CDR1 is SNHLY and CDR2 is FYNNEI in the germline V gene. This CDR3 region has 18 residues. V shed 4 bases, J shed 0 bases, and the junction held 13 bases outside the gene matches. DNA for the CDR3: TGTGCCAGCAGTGCCCGGGGGGTCGGGAGCGGGAGCACAGATACGCAGTATTTT. It specifies CASSARGVGSGSTDTQYF. Full variable domain (rest looked up from reference TRBV2 and TRBJ2-3): EPEVTQTPSHQVTQMGQEVILRCVPISNHLYFYWYRQILGQKVEFLVSFYNNEISEKSEIFDDQFSVERPDGSNFTLKIRSTKLEDSAMYFCASSARGVGSGSTDTQYFGPGTRLTVL.

The chain links TRBV4-1 to TRBJ2-5; 10 bases map to TRBD2. The CDR3 has 16 residues. CDR1 is MGHRA and CDR2 is YSYEKL in the germline V gene. The V gene end was trimmed by 1 base and the J gene end by 0 bases; junction bases not matched to a gene: 2. CDR3 sequence: CASSQGGLADQETQYF. The DNA for the CDR3 is TGCGCCAGCAGCCAAGGTGGACTAGCGGACCAAGAGACCCAGTACTTC.

J is TRBJ2-3 and V is TRBV7-2; 7 bases line up with TRBD2. Germline CDR1 and CDR2: SGHTA and FQGNSA. This CDR3 contains 14 residues. V shed 3 bases, J shed 7 bases, and the junction held 7 bases outside the gene matches. CDR3 in DNA: TGTGCCAGCAGCTTCCCCACAGCGGGAAATACGCAGTATTTT. Protein product: CASSFPTAGNTQYF.

This clone occurred a few times. The chain uses TRBV29-1 and TRBJ1-2; D unclear. There are 12 residues in the CDR3. Germline CDR1 SQVTM, CDR2 ANQGSEA. V was trimmed by 3 bases and J by 5 bases, leaving 10 bases between them. The CDR3 coding sequence is TGCAGCGTTGAGTTCAGTCGTTATGGCTACACCTTC. Protein sequence: CSVEFSRYGYTF. Filled out from reference TRBV29-1 and TRBJ1-2, the complete variable domain reads SAVISQKPSRDICQRGTSLTIQCQVDSQVTMMFWYRQQPGQSLTLIATANQGSEATYESGFVIDKFPISRPNLTFSTLTVSNMSPEDSSIYLCSVEFSRYGYTFGSGTRLTVV.

The chain joins TRBV7-6 to TRBJ2-7, with D perhaps TRBD2 (5 bases). The CDR3 length is 15 residues. V lost 0 bases to trimming and J lost 3 bases, with 12 bases between them. Germline loops: CDR1 SGHVS, CDR2 FNYEAQ. Here the CDR3 DNA reads TGTGCCAGCAGCTTAGCCCGTGGACTCTTCTACGAGCAGTACTTC. This encodes CASSLARGLFYEQYF.